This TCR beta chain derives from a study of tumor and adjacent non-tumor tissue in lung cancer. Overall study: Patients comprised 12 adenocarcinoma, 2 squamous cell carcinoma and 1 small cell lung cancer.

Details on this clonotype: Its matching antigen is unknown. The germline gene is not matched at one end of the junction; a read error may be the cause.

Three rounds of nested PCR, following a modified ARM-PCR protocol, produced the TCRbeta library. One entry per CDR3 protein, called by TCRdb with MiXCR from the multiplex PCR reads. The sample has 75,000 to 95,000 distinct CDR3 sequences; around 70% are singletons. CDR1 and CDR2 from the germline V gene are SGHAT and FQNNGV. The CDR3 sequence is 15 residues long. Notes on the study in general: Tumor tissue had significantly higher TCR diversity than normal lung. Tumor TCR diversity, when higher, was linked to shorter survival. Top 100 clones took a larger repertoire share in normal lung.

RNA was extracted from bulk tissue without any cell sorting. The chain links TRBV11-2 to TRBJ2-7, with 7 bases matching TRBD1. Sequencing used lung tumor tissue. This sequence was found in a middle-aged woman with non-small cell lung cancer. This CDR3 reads CAISPTQGVPYEQYF. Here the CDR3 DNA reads TGTGCCATCAGCCCAACCCAGGGGGTCCCTTACGAGCAGTACTTC.